The 23 T cell receptor beta chains presented below share a single source sample, sequenced in a study of blood T cell repertoires in COVID-19. Profiling relied on immunoSEQ multiplex PCR, and the TCRdb table lists in-frame clones only, not all of them. The sample comprises approximately 70,000 clones, 90% of which are singletons, and over 4% rests with the top ten. Source material: peripheral blood. The receptors were gathered from a woman in her late teens or twenties with acute or convalescent COVID-19.

The V gene is TRBV3-1 (or the pseudogene TRBV3-2), the J gene TRBJ1-2; D gene ambiguous. Germline lookup yields CDR1 LGHDT and CDR2 YNNKEL (reference sequence). Trimming removed 3 bases at V and 2 bases at J, with 7 bases between. The CDR3 length is 13 residues. CDR3 region: CASSQAQNYGYTF. CDR3 nucleotide sequence: TGTGCCAGCAGCCAGGCCCAGAACTATGGCTACACCTTC.

V is TRBV15 and J is TRBJ1-4; TRBD1 matches 8 bases. Germline CDR1 LNHNV, CDR2 YYDKDF (reference sequence). This CDR3 spans 14 amino acids. V shed 6 bases and J 7 bases; nucleotides not matched to a gene: 7. The CDR3 nucleotides are TGTGCCACCAGTACGGACAGGGCTTCTGAAAAACTGTTTTTT. It codes for CATSTDRASEKLFF.

The rearrangement uses TRBV5-4 and TRBJ2-1, with TRBD2 matching over 11 bases. The CDR3 sequence is 16 residues long. V was clipped by 0 bases and J by 7 bases; unmatched bases: 6. Germline lookup yields CDR1 SGHNT and CDR2 YYREEE (reference sequence). The CDR3: CASSLGASGGSNEQFF. CDR3 coding DNA: TGTGCCAGCAGCTTGGGGGCTAGCGGGGGGTCGAATGAGCAGTTCTTC. Full variable domain (rest looked up from reference TRBV5-4 and TRBJ2-1): ETGVTQSPTHLIKTRGQQVTLRCSSQSGHNTVSWYQQALGQGPQFIFQYYREEENGRGNFPPRFSGLQFPNYSSELNVNALELDDSALYLCASSLGASGGSNEQFFGPGTRLTVL.

The chain employs TRBV3-1 (or the pseudogene TRBV3-2) and TRBJ2-1; 10 bases line up with TRBD2. CDR3 length equals 20 residues. Germline CDR1 LGHDT, CDR2 YNNKEL (reference sequence). V gave up 3 bases and J gave up 7 bases; unmatched junction bases: 21. CDR3 nucleotides: TGTGCCAGCAGCCACCGGGGTAGCGGGAGGCTCCCCTCACCTGGGAATGAGCAGTTCTTC. The encoded protein is CASSHRGSGRLPSPGNEQFF.

The CDR3 DNA reads TGTGCCAGCAGCACCTATTTCGCCGGGGAGCTGTTTTTT. It is translated as CASSTYFAGELFF. The genes are TRBV5-5 and TRBJ2-2; D unclear. This CDR3 comprises 13 residues. Germline V gives CDR1 SGHKS, CDR2 YYEKEE (reference sequence). Trimming stripped 4 bases from V and 6 bases from J, with 10 bases between.

CDR3 DNA sequence: TGTGCCAGCAGTCCCCAAATACTAGGGGGAGAGACCCAGTACTTC. Its protein product is CASSPQILGGETQYF. The gene calls are TRBV6-2 or TRBV6-3 and TRBJ2-5; D is perhaps TRBD1 (6 bases). CDR1 is MNHEY and CDR2 is SVGEGT in the germline V gene. V was shortened by 5 bases and J by 4 bases, with 17 bases between the two germline ends. There are 15 residues in the CDR3.

V usage is TRBV7-8 and J usage is TRBJ2-3, with D unresolved. CDR1 is SGHVS and CDR2 is FQNEAQ in the germline V gene. The CDR3 contains 12 residues. V lost 5 bases to trimming and J lost 6 bases, with 9 bases between them. The CDR3 nucleotides read TGTGCCAGCAGCCTATACATGGATACGCAGTATTTT. Amino acids: CASSLYMDTQYF. The whole variable domain, remainder taken from reference TRBV7-8 and TRBJ2-3, is GAGVSQSPRYKVAKRGQDVALRCDPISGHVSLFWYQQALGQGPEFLTYFQNEAQLDKSGLPSDRFFAERPEGSVSTLKIQRTQQEDSAVYLCASSLYMDTQYFGPGTRLTVL.

The chain couples TRBV5-6 to TRBJ2-1; D perhaps matches TRBD1 (6 bases). The CDR3 runs to 14 residues. The V gene lost 3 bases and the J gene lost 4 bases, with 11 bases spanning the gap. Per the germline V gene, CDR1 is SGHDT and CDR2 is YYEEEE. CDR3 in DNA: TGTGCCAGCAGCTCACAGGGCCCATACAATGAGCAGTTCTTC. It encodes CASSSQGPYNEQFF.

This chain joins TRBV28 and TRBJ2-3; a possible D gene is TRBD1 (6 bases). V was pared by 11 bases and J by 5 bases, with 17 bases between. From germline, CDR1 is MDHEN and CDR2 SYDVKM. The CDR3 sequence is 13 residues long. The CDR3 coding sequence is TGTGCCGGTCAACGGGACATACAAGATACGCAGTATTTT. It translates to CAGQRDIQDTQYF.

This chain connects TRBV7-2 to TRBJ2-1; TRBD2 matches at 12 bases. The V gene end was trimmed by 8 bases and the J gene end by 6 bases; junction bases not matched to a gene: 5. The CDR3 consists of 14 residues. Per the germline V gene, CDR1 is SGHTA and CDR2 is FQGNSA. CDR3 residues: CASETSGRFNEQFF. The CDR3 DNA is TGTGCCAGCGAAACTAGCGGGAGGTTCAATGAGCAGTTCTTC.

J is TRBJ1-1 and V is TRBV2, with unresolved D. The germline gives CDR1 SNHLY, CDR2 FYNNEI. V was clipped by 3 bases and J by 8 bases, with 7 bases between them. CDR3 length equals 11 residues. CDR3 protein: CASSERVEAFF. CDR3 in DNA: TGTGCCAGCAGTGAGAGGGTCGAAGCTTTCTTT.

This clone was counted a single time. Here the CDR3 DNA reads TGTGCCAGCAGTCAACAGGGGTCCCAAGAGACCCAGTACTTC. Translated, it gives CASSQQGSQETQYF. This sequence joins TRBV2 and TRBJ2-5; 7 positions agree with TRBD1. V lost 5 bases to trimming and J lost 1 base; unmatched junction nucleotides: 4. Germline V gives CDR1 SNHLY, CDR2 FYNNEI. The CDR3 is made up of 14 amino acids.

The J gene is TRBJ1-1, the V gene TRBV14; the D is unclear. Trimming took 1 base from V and 1 from J, leaving 4 bases between them. Per the germline V gene, CDR1 is SGHDN and CDR2 is FVKESK. The CDR3 is made up of 13 amino acids. This CDR3 reads CASSQVKNTEAFF. The CDR3 DNA sequence: TGTGCCAGCAGCCAAGTAAAGAACACTGAAGCTTTCTTT.

This sequence joins TRBV20-1 and TRBJ1-2; a possible D gene is TRBD1 (6 bases). The CDR3 extends over 11 amino acids. From germline, CDR1 is DFQATT and CDR2 SNEGSKA (reference sequence). Trimming removed 7 bases at V and 5 bases at J, with 11 bases between. The CDR3: CSGRGKYGYTF. CDR3 nucleotides: TGCAGTGGCAGGGGAAAATATGGCTACACCTTC.

The chain is built from TRBV4-1 and TRBJ1-6; D gene uncertain. The CDR3 extends over 17 amino acids. Germline CDR1 MGHRA, CDR2 YSYEKL. V was trimmed by 0 bases and J by 0 bases, leaving 9 bases between them. For the CDR3, the DNA is TGCGCCAGCAGCCAAGATATCACGGGCTCCTATAATTCACCCCTCCACTTT. It encodes CASSQDITGSYNSPLHF.

This clone has just one count. The chain uses TRBV10-1 and TRBJ1-1, with 7 bases lining up with TRBD1. From germline, CDR1 is WNHNN and CDR2 SYGVQD (reference sequence). Trimming took 5 bases from V and 5 from J; bases not matched to a gene: 5. This CDR3 spans 13 amino acids. The CDR3 DNA sequence: TGCGCCAGCAGTATTACAGGGGAAACTGAAGCTTTCTTT. This translates into CASSITGETEAFF.

This clone was counted only a few times. This sequence joins TRBV6-4 and TRBJ1-5, with a weak D call TRBD1 (6 bases). Germline V CDR1 and CDR2: MRHNA, SNTAGT. The CDR3 covers 17 residues. Trimming removed 5 bases from V and 0 bases from J, with 17 bases in between. CDR3 nucleotides: TGTGCCAGCAGTCGGAGACAGGCCCGATATAGCAATCAGCCCCAGCATTTT. Amino acid sequence: CASSRRQARYSNQPQHF.

The chain uses TRBV5-6 and TRBJ2-3; 8 bases are a match to TRBD2. CDR1 and CDR2 (germline): SGHDT, YYEEEE. The CDR3 has 15 residues. The V gene end was trimmed by 0 bases and the J gene end by 3 bases; junction bases not matched to a gene: 3. DNA of the CDR3: TGTGCCAGCAGCTTGGTGGCTAGCGGGACAGATACGCAGTATTTT. It translates to CASSLVASGTDTQYF. Complete variable domain (other parts from reference TRBV5-6 and TRBJ2-3): DAGVTQSPTHLIKTRGQQVTLRCSPKSGHDTVSWYQQALGQGPQFIFQYYEEEERQRGNFPDRFSGHQFPNYSSELNVNALLLGDSALYLCASSLVASGTDTQYFGPGTRLTVL.

J is TRBJ1-2 and V is TRBV27; a possible D gene is TRBD1 (5 bases). CDR1 is MNHEY and CDR2 is SMNVEV in the germline V gene (reference sequence). Trimming cost V 6 bases and J 5 bases, with 13 bases left between them. The CDR3 consists of 13 residues. As DNA, the CDR3 is TGTGCCAGCAGGGGCGGGGGAGGGTATGGCTACACCTTC. Protein: CASRGGGGYGYTF.

The chain carries TRBV19 and TRBJ2-1; TRBD2 matches at 11 bases. Germline CDR1 LNHDA, CDR2 SQIVND (reference sequence). The CDR3 spans 15 residues. V was pared by 5 bases and J by 5 bases, with 5 bases of the junction left unmatched. CDR3 in amino acids: CASSGLAGKDNEQFF. The CDR3 DNA sequence: TGTGCCAGTAGTGGACTAGCGGGTAAAGACAATGAGCAGTTCTTC.

This clone was observed once. CDR3 nucleotide sequence: TGTGCCAGCAGTTACTCGAGGGTGGTAGGGAGGGAGACCCAGTACTTC. It yields the protein CASSYSRVVGRETQYF. The rearrangement joins TRBV6-6 to TRBJ2-5; a possible D gene is TRBD2 (6 bases). The CDR3 loop spans 16 amino acids. Trimming removed 0 bases from V and 5 bases from J, with 16 bases in between. CDR1 is MNHNY, CDR2 SVGAGI, per germline (reference sequence).

This chain connects TRBV28 to TRBJ2-1; TRBD2 is a possible D gene (5 bases). The germline V gene encodes CDR1 MDHEN and CDR2 SYDVKM. This CDR3 comprises 13 residues. Trimming cost V 10 bases and J 7 bases, with 17 bases left between them. DNA for the CDR3: TGTGCCACCGGGGAGAGGGTTCCTAATGAGCAGTTCTTC. Translation: CATGERVPNEQFF.

This chain uses TRBV12-5 with TRBJ2-1; D is undetermined. Germline assignment: CDR1 LGHNT and CDR2 FRNRAP. Trimming left V 7 bases short and J 9 bases short, with 19 bases between. This CDR3 region has 14 residues. The CDR3 DNA reads TGTGCTAGTGCTCGGGTTCTAGGCAGTTGTGAGCAGTTCTTC. It yields the protein CASARVLGSCEQFF.